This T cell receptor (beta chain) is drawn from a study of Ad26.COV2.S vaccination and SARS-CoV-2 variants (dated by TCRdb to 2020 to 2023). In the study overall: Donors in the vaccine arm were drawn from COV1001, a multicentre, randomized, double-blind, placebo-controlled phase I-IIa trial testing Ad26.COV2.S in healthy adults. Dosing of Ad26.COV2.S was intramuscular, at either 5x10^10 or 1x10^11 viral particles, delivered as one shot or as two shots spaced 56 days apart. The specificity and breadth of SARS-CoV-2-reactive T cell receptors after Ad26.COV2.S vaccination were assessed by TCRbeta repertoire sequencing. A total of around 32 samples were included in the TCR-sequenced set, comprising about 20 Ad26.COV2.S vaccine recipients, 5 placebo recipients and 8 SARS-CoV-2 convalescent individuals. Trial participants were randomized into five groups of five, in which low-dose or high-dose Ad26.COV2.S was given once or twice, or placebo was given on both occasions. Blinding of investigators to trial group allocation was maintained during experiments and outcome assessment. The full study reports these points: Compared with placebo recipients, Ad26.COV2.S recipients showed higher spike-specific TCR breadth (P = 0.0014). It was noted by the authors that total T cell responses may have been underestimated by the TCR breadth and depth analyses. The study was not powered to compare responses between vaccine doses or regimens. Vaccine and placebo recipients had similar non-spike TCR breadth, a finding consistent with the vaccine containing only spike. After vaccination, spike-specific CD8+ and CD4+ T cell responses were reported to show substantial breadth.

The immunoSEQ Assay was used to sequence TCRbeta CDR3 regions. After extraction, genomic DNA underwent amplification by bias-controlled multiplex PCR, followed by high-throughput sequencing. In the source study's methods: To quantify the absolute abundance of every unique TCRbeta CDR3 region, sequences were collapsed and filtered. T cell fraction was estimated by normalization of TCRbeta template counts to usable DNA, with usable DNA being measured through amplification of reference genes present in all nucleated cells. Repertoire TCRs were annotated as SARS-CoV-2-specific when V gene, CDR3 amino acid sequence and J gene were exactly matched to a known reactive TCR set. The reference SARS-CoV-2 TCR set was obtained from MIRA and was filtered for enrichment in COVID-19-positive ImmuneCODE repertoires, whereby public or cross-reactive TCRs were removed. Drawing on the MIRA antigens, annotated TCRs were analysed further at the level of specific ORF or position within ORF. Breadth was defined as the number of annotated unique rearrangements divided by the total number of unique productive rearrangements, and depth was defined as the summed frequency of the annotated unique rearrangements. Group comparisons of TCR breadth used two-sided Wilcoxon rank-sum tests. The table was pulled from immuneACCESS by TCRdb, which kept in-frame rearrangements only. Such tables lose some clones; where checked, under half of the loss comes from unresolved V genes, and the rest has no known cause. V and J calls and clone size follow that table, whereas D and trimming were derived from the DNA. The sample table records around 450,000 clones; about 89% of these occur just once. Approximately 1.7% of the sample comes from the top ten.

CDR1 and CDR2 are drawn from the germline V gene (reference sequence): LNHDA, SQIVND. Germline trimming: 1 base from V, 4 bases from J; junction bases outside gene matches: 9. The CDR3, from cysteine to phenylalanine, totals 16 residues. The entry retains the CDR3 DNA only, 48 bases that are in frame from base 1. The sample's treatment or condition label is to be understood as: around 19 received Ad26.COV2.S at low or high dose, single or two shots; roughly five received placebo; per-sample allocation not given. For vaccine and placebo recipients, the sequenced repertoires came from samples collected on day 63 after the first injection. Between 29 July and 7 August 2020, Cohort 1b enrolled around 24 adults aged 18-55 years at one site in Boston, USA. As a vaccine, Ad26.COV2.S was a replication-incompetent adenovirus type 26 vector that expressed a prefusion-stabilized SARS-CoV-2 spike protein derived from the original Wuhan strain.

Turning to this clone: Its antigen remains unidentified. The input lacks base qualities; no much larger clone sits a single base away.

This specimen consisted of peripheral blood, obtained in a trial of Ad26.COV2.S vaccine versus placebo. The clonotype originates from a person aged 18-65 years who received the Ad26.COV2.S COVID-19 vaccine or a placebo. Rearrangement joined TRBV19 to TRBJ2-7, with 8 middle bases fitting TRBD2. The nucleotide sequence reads TGTGCCAGTAGTATAGTACTGACTAGCGATGGGTACGAGCAGTACTTC. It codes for CASSIVLTSDGYEQYF.